One and the same sample provided the 7 T cell receptor beta chains below, sequenced in a study of beta chain features in type 1 diabetes. Investigators reverse transcribed all isolated RNA, so they sequenced expressed TCRB transcripts. Generated by immunoSEQ multiplex PCR, the TCRdb table keeps only in-frame clones and is missing some. This table has about 220,000 clones, approximately 10% appearing once. Sequenced material: central memory CD4+ T cells from blood. The receptors were sampled from a man in his late teens or twenties in good health.

This rearrangement joins TRBV2 to TRBJ1-2; 8 nucleotides match TRBD1. CDR3 length: 14 residues. With V trimmed by 4 bases and J by 4 bases, 5 bases remained unmatched. Per germline, CDR1 SNHLY and CDR2 FYNNEI. CDR3 in DNA: TGTGCCAGCAGTGGCCGTGGACAGGGCTATGGCTACACCTTC. Translation: CASSGRGQGYGYTF. The whole variable domain, remainder taken from reference TRBV2 and TRBJ1-2, is EPEVTQTPSHQVTQMGQEVILRCVPISNHLYFYWYRQILGQKVEFLVSFYNNEISEKSEIFDDQFSVERPDGSNFTLKIRSTKLEDSAMYFCASSGRGQGYGYTFGSGTRLTVV.

The chain links TRBV6-1 to TRBJ2-3, with 9 bases that match TRBD2. The J segment lost 0 bases and the V segment lost 4 bases, leaving 5 bases of the junction unmatched. The CDR3 consists of 16 residues. Germline CDR1 is MNHNS and CDR2 is SASEGT. The CDR3 coding sequence is TGTGCCAGCAGTGCCCGACTAGCGGCTAGCACAGATACGCAGTATTTT. Amino acid sequence: CASSARLAASTDTQYF.

For this clone: A read error likely explains this, since a far larger clone differs by one base. This same CDR3 is encoded by further DNA sequences in the sample. The chain carries TRBV11-2 and TRBJ2-1; 12 positions agree with TRBD2. Germline CDR1 SGHAT, CDR2 FQNNGV. There are 15 residues in the CDR3. J was trimmed by 3 bases and V by 4 bases; bases with no gene match: 1. CDR3 amino acids: CASSSGLAGYNEQFF. For the CDR3, the DNA is TGTGCCAGCAGCTCGGGACTAGCGGGCTACAATGAGCAGTTCTTC.

A note on this clone: Additional DNA sequences in this sample encode the identical CDR3. The V and J genes are TRBV7-2 and TRBJ2-1; D remains unclear. Germline CDR1 reads SGHTA; CDR2 reads FQGNSA. The CDR3 is 16 amino acids. The V end was cut by 2 bases, the J end by 0 bases, with 11 bases between. The CDR3 loop reads CASSLSLASSYNEQFF. CDR3 sequence (DNA): TGTGCCAGCAGCTTATCTTTGGCGAGCTCCTACAATGAGCAGTTCTTC.

This clone was seen repeatedly, ten times or more. The chain uses TRBV5-1 and TRBJ2-1, with 9 bases fitting TRBD2. CDR3 length: 14 amino acids. The germline V gene encodes CDR1 SGHRS and CDR2 YFSETQ. V dropped 2 bases and J dropped 6; count of bases not matched to a gene: 3. The CDR3 spells CASSLLAGLNEQFF. Here the CDR3 DNA reads TGCGCCAGCAGCTTACTAGCGGGCCTCAATGAGCAGTTCTTC.

The CDR3 protein is CASSLPPGSGETQYF. DNA for the CDR3: TGTGCCAGCAGTTTACCCCCGGGGAGTGGGGAGACCCAGTACTTC. The chain links TRBV28 to TRBJ2-5, with TRBD2 as a possible D gene (5 bases). Germline V gene data show CDR1 as MDHEN and CDR2 as SYDVKM. The CDR3 length is 15 residues. Trimming shortened V by 2 bases and J by 5 bases, and 15 bases separated the two germline ends.

The chain couples TRBV30 to TRBJ2-7, with a weak D call TRBD2 (6 bases). The length of the CDR3 is 13 residues. Germline loops: CDR1 GTSNPN, CDR2 SVGIG (reference sequence). Between the trimmed V and J ends, which lost 1 base and 0 bases, there was a span of 7 bases. The CDR3: CAWSGTTSYEQYF. The DNA for the CDR3 is TGTGCCTGGAGTGGGACTACCTCCTACGAGCAGTACTTC.